This paragraph reports one TCR beta chain. The data derive from a study of blood T cell repertoires in COVID-19. At the level of the study: Whether acute or convalescent, the COVID-19 samples came from the United States, Italy and Spain. The analysed material was cDNA or gDNA that came from T cells, B-cell-depleted T cells, or PBMCs.

The participants were between about 18 and 90 years old and came from under 25 US areas. Original methodology: The authors estimated nucleated cell counts from reference gene primer amplification. The method was immunoSEQ multiplex PCR; TCRdb's version includes in-frame clones alone and lacks a portion of them. The V and J calls and clone size come from that table; D and trimming were worked out from the DNA. The repertoire has 250,000 to 350,000 clones, just over 85% of them found once; the top ten carry about 10%. The germline gives CDR1 SQVTM, CDR2 ANQGSEA. CDR3 length: 13 residues. V was pared by 4 bases and J by 5 bases, with 4 bases of the junction left unmatched.

The sequence was obtained from a woman aged 18-29 years who had recovered from COVID-19. Sequenced input: PBMCs or T cells enriched from blood (not recorded which). V gene TRBV29-1 combines with J gene TRBJ1-1, with TRBD1 identical over 10 bases. The CDR3 DNA sequence: TGCAGCGTTGCGGACAGGGGGTTAACTGAAGCTTTCTTT. Translated: CSVADRGLTEAFF.